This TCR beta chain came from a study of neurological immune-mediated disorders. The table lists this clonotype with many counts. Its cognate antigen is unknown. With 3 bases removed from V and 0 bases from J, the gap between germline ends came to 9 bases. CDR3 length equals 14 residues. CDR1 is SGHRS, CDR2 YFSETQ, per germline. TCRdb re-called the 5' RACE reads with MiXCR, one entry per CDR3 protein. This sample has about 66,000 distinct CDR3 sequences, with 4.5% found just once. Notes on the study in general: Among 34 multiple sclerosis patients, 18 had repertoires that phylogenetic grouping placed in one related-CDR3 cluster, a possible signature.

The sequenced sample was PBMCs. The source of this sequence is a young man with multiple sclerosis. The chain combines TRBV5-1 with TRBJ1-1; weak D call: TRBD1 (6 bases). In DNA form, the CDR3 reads TGCGCCAGCAGCTCACAGGGAATGAACACTGAAGCTTTCTTT. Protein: CASSSQGMNTEAFF.